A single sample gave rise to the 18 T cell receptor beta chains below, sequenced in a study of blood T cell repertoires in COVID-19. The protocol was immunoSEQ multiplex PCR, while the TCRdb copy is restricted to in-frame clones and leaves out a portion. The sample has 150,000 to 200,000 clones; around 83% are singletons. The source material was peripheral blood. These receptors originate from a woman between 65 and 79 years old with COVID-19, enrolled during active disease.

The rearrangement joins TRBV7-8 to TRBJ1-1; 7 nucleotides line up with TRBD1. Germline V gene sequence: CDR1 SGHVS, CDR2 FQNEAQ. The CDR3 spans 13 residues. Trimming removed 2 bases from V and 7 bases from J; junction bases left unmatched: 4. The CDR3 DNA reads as TGTGCCAGCAGCTTAAACAGGGGCTTTGAAGCTTTCTTT. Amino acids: CASSLNRGFEAFF.

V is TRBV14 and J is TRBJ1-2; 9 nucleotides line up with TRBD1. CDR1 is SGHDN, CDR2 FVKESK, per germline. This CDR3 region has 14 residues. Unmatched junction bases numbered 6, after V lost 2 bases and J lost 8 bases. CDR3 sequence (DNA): TGTGCCAGCAGCCAACTCCGGGACAGGGAAGGCTACACCTTC. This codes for CASSQLRDREGYTF.

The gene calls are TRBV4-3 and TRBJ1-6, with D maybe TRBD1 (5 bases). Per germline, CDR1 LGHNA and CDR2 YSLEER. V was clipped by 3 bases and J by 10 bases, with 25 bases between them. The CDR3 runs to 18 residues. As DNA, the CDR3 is TGCGCCAGCAGCCAGGATGTTAGTGGGCAGGGCCTAAGATCACCCCTCCACTTT. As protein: CASSQDVSGQGLRSPLHF.

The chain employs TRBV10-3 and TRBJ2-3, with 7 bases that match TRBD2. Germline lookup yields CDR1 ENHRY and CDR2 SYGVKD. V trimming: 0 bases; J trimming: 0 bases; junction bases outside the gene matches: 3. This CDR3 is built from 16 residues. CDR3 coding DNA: TGTGCCATCAGTGAGTCGTATAGCGGGAGCACAGATACGCAGTATTTT. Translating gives CAISESYSGSTDTQYF.

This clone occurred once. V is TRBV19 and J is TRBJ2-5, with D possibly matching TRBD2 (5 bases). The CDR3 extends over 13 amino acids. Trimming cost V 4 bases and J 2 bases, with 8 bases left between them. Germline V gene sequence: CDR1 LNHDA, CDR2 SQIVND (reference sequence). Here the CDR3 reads CASSKGGQETQYF. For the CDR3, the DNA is TGTGCCAGTAGTAAGGGCGGGCAAGAGACCCAGTACTTC. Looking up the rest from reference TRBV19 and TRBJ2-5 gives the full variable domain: DGGITQSPKYLFRKEGQNVTLSCEQNLNHDAMYWYRQDPGQGLRLIYYSQIVNDFQKGDIAEGYSVSREKKESFPLTVTSAQKNPTAFYLCASSKGGQETQYFGPGTRLLVL.

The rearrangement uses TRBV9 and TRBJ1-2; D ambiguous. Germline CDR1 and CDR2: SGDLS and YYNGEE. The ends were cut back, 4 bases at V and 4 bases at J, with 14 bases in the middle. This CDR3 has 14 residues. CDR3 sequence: CASSSQDGIYGYTF. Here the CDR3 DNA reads TGTGCCAGCAGCTCCCAGGACGGGATCTATGGCTACACCTTC. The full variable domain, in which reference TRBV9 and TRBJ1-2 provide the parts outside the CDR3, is DSGVTQTPKHLITATGQRVTLRCSPRSGDLSVYWYQQSLDQGLQFLIQYYNGEERAKGNILERFSAQQFPDLHSELNLSSLELGDSALYFCASSSQDGIYGYTFGSGTRLTVV.

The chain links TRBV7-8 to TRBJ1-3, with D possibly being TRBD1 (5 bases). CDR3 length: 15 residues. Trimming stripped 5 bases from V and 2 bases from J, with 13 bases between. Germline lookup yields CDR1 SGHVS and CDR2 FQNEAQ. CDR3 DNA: TGTGCCAGCAGCCTTTCCGGGGGAACTGGAAACACCATATATTTT. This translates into CASSLSGGTGNTIYF.

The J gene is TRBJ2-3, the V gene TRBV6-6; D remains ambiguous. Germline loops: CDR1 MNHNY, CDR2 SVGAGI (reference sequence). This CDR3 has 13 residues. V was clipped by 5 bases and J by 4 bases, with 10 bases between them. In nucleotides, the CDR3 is TGTGCCAGCAGTCGACCCCCCGCAGATACGCAGTATTTT. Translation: CASSRPPADTQYF.

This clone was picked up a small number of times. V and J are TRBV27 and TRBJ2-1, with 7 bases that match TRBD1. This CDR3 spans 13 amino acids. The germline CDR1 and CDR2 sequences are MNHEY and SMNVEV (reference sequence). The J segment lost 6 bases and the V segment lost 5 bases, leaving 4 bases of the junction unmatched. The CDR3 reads CASSRDRANEQFF. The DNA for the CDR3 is TGTGCCAGCAGTAGAGACAGGGCCAATGAGCAGTTCTTC.

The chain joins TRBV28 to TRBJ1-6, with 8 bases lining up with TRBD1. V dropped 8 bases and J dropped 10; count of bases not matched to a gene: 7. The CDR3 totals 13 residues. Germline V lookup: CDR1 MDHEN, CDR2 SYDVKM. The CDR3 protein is CASFWDRSSPLHF. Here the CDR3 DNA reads TGTGCCAGCTTCTGGGACAGGAGCTCACCCCTCCACTTT.

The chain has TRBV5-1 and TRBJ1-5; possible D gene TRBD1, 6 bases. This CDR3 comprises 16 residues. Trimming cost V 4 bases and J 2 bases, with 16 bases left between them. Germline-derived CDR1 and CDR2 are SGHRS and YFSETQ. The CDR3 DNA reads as TGCGCCAGCAGCCGCGGACAGAATGTTGGCAATCAGCCCCAGCATTTT. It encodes CASSRGQNVGNQPQHF.

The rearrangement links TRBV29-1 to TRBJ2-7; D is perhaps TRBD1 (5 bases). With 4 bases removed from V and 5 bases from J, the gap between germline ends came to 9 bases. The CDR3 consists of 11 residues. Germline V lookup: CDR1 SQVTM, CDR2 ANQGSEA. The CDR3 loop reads CSVAQGDEQYF. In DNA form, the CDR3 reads TGCAGCGTTGCGCAGGGTGACGAGCAGTACTTC.

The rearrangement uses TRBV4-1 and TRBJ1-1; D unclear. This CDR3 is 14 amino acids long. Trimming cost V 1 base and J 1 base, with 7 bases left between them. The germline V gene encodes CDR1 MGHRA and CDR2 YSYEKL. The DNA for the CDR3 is TGCGCCAGCAGCCAAGTTCTGGCGAACACTGAAGCTTTCTTT. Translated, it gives CASSQVLANTEAFF.

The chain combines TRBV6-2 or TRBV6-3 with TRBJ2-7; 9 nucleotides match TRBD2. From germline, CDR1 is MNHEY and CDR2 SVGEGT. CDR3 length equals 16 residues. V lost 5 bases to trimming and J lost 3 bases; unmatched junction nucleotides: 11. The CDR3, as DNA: TGTGCCAGCAGTACCGGGGGTAGCGGGAGTGGCTACGAGCAGTACTTC. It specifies CASSTGGSGSGYEQYF.

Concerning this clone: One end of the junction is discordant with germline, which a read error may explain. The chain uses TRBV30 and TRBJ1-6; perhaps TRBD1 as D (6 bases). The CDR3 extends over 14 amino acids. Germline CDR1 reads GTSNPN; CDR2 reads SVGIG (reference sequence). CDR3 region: CAWSGGQAGSPLYF. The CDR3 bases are TGTGCCTGGAGTGGGGGGCAGGCCGGTTCACCCCTCTACTTT.

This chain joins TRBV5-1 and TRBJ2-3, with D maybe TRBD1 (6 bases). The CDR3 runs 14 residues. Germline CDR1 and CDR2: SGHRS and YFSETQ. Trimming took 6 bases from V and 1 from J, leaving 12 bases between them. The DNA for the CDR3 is TGCGCCAGCAAAGGGGGTCGGGGCACAGATACGCAGTATTTT. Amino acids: CASKGGRGTDTQYF.

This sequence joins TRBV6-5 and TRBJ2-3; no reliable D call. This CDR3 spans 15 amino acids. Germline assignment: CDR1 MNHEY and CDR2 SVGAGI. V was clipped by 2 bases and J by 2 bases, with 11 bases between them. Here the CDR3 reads CASSYGIGDTDTQYF. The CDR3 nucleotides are TGTGCCAGCAGTTACGGCATAGGAGACACAGATACGCAGTATTTT.

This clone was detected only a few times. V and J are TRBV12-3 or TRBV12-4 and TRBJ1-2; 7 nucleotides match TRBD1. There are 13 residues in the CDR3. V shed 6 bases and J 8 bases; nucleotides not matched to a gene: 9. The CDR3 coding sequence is TGTGCCAGCAGCCGCGACAGGGTCCAGGGCTACACCTTC. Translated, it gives CASSRDRVQGYTF.